Listed below are T cell receptor beta chains from one sample, sequenced in a study of blood T cell repertoires in COVID-19. Clones were read by immunoSEQ multiplex PCR, and TCRdb kept only the in-frame ones, dropping some. The sample includes 300,000 to 350,000 clones, 85% to 95% of them seen just once. The sample comprised PBMCs or T cells enriched from blood (not recorded which). Every receptor here comes from a woman under 40 who had been exposed to COVID-19. Both conserved end residues are part of each CDR3. A D gene is named only where the DNA matches it firmly. A row's size may be missing; if present it is once, few, many or a size class.

d_call j_call v_call clone_size cdr3_length cdr3_aa cdr3_nt
TRBD1 TRBJ1-1 TRBV12-3/TRBV12-4 - 13 CASSLGQAGIGFF TGTGCCAGCAGTTTGGGACAGGCGGGTATCGGTTTCTTT
TRBD1 TRBJ1-1 TRBV5-1 - 14 CASRRARGDTEAFF TGCGCCAGCAGGAGGGCCAGGGGGGACACTGAAGCTTTCTTT
TRBD2 TRBJ2-7 TRBV5-1 - 15 CASSYGGNIGDEQYF TGCGCCAGCAGCTACGGGGGGAATATCGGCGACGAGCAGTACTTC
- TRBJ1-1 TRBV25-1 - 15 CASSPPEGRGTEAFF TGTGCCAGCAGCCCCCCCGAGGGGAGGGGCACTGAAGCTTTCTTT
- TRBJ1-2 TRBV19 - 14 CASSIVLADYGYTF TGTGCCAGTAGTATAGTTTTAGCGGACTATGGCTACACCTTC
- TRBJ1-2 TRBV10-3 - 14 CAIRDLTGLYGYTF TGTGCCATCAGGGATTTGACAGGACTTTATGGCTACACCTTC
- TRBJ1-2 TRBV3-1/TRBV3-2 - 16 CASSRKGGALIYGYTF TGTGCCAGCAGCCGAAAGGGGGGGGCCCTCATCTATGGCTACACCTTC
TRBD2 TRBJ2-7 TRBV28 - 14 CASQTSGGAREQYF TGTGCCAGTCAGACCAGCGGGGGGGCCCGGGAGCAGTACTTC
TRBD1 TRBJ2-3 TRBV9 - 16 CASSVARGLRTDTQYF TGTGCCAGCAGCGTAGCAAGGGGGCTCCGCACAGATACGCAGTATTTT
- TRBJ1-1 TRBV5-1 - 16 CASSLAGSSGATEAFF TGCGCCAGCAGCTTGGCGGGGAGCAGCGGGGCCACTGAAGCTTTCTTT
TRBD1 TRBJ2-7 TRBV3-1/TRBV3-2 - 12 CASTNTGAEQYF TGTGCCAGCACCAATACAGGGGCCGAGCAGTACTTC
TRBD2 TRBJ2-5 TRBV7-7 - 16 CASSFITAGGRETQYF TGTGCCAGCAGCTTCATCACTGCGGGGGGGCGGGAGACCCAGTACTTC
- TRBJ1-3 TRBV15 - 15 CATSRDRVGGNTIYF TGTGCCACCAGCAGAGACAGGGTAGGGGGAAACACCATATATTTT
- TRBJ1-4 TRBV5-1 - 13 CASSLGQFEKLFF TGCGCCAGCAGCTTGGGACAGTTCGAAAAACTGTTTTTT
- TRBJ1-3 TRBV6-5 - 16 CASSYSIGAGGNTIYF TGTGCCAGCAGTTACTCAATCGGGGCGGGAGGAAACACCATATATTTT
- TRBJ1-2 TRBV27 - 13 CASSFLGAGGYTF TGTGCCAGCAGTTTTTTGGGAGCGGGTGGCTACACCTTC
- TRBJ1-2 TRBV5-1 - 15 CASSFGGPTNYGYTF TGCGCCAGCAGCTTCGGGGGACCGACTAACTATGGCTACACCTTC
- TRBJ2-7 TRBV7-3 - 15 CASSLTIGSSYEQYF TGTGCCAGCAGCTTAACAATTGGGAGCTCCTACGAGCAGTACTTC
- TRBJ1-6 TRBV5-1 - 14 CASSLGMENSPLHF TGCGCCAGCAGCTTGGGTATGGAGAATTCACCCCTCCACTTT
TRBD1 TRBJ2-2 TRBV5-1 - 19 CASSRRQGFGFSVAGELFF TGCGCCAGCAGCCGGAGACAGGGATTTGGATTTAGCGTGGCCGGGGAGCTGTTTTTT
- TRBJ2-3 TRBV5-1 - 13 CASSLARVDTQYF TGCGCCAGCAGCTTGGCCCGGGTCGATACGCAGTATTTT
- TRBJ2-1 TRBV7-9 - 15 CASSPRGSSYNEQFF TGTGCCAGCAGCCCCCGCGGCAGCTCCTACAATGAGCAGTTCTTC
TRBD1 TRBJ1-2 TRBV5-1 - 15 CASSFAGQGGGGYTF TGCGCCAGCAGCTTTGCCGGACAGGGGGGAGGTGGCTACACCTTC
TRBD1 TRBJ1-1 TRBV6-2/TRBV6-3 - 14 CASSNQGARSEAFF TGTGCCAGCAGTAACCAGGGGGCAAGATCTGAAGCTTTCTTT
- TRBJ1-1 TRBV29-1 - 11 CSVQGVTEAFF TGCAGCGTACAGGGAGTCACTGAAGCTTTCTTT
TRBD1 TRBJ1-2 TRBV6-5 - 14 CASSPGQANYGYTF TGTGCCAGCAGCCCCGGACAGGCTAACTATGGCTACACCTTC
- TRBJ2-7 TRBV7-2 - 13 CASSLDTYYEQYF TGTGCCAGCAGCCTCGACACCTACTACGAGCAGTACTTC
- TRBJ1-2 TRBV3-1/TRBV3-2 - 14 CASSQASGQGGYTF TGTGCCAGCAGCCAAGCGTCGGGTCAGGGCGGCTACACCTTC
TRBD1 TRBJ2-2 TRBV5-1 - 16 CASSFRTGGDPGELFF TGCGCCAGCAGCTTTAGGACAGGGGGCGACCCCGGGGAGCTGTTTTTT
- TRBJ2-7 TRBV4-1 - 17 CASSPWERIPRAYEQYF TGCGCCAGCAGCCCTTGGGAGAGGATCCCAAGGGCCTACGAGCAGTACTTC
- TRBJ1-5 TRBV3-1/TRBV3-2 - 14 CASSQVAGAQPQHF TGTGCCAGCAGCCAAGTGGCAGGGGCTCAGCCCCAGCATTTT
- TRBJ1-2 TRBV28 - 14 CASESPDRTYGYTF TGTGCCAGCGAGTCCCCGGACAGAACCTATGGCTACACCTTC
TRBD1 TRBJ1-2 TRBV5-4 once 16 CASSFDRGQNRYGYTF TGTGCCAGCAGCTTTGACAGGGGCCAGAATCGCTATGGCTACACCTTC
- TRBJ2-5 TRBV13 - 14 CASSLGNSQETQYF TGTGCCAGCAGCTTAGGTAACTCCCAAGAGACCCAGTACTTC
TRBD1 TRBJ1-2 TRBV3-1/TRBV3-2 - 13 CASSLYRGSGYTF TGTGCCAGCAGCCTATACAGGGGTTCTGGCTACACCTTC
TRBD1 TRBJ1-1 TRBV5-4 few 14 CASSFTGGGTEAFF TGTGCCAGCAGCTTTACAGGGGGCGGAACTGAAGCTTTCTTT
TRBD1 TRBJ2-7 TRBV19 - 14 CASSRRDRAYEQYF TGTGCCAGTAGTCGTAGGGACAGGGCCTACGAGCAGTACTTC
TRBD1 TRBJ1-5 TRBV4-1 - 15 CASSQGTGSNQPQHF TGCGCCAGCAGCCAGGGGACAGGAAGCAATCAGCCCCAGCATTTT
TRBD2 TRBJ2-5 TRBV5-4 - 15 CASSLERGSQETQYF TGTGCCAGCAGCTTGGAGCGGGGATCACAAGAGACCCAGTACTTC
- TRBJ2-1 TRBV5-4 - 11 CASYSYNEQFF TGTGCCAGCTACAGCTACAATGAGCAGTTCTTC
- TRBJ1-6 TRBV4-3 - 15 CASSQEEGSWSPLHF TGCGCCAGCAGCCAAGAGGAGGGTTCTTGGTCACCCCTCCACTTT
- TRBJ2-7 TRBV15 - 15 CATSRDPGQIYEQYF TGTGCCACCAGCAGAGACCCCGGACAGATCTACGAGCAGTACTTC
- TRBJ1-2 TRBV6-1 - 14 CASSEQPGPYGYTF TGTGCCAGCAGTGAACAGCCAGGCCCTTATGGCTACACCTTC
- TRBJ1-4 TRBV5-4 - 17 CASSLMGSGATNEKLFF TGTGCCAGCAGCTTGATGGGGAGTGGGGCAACTAATGAAAAACTGTTTTTT
TRBD2 TRBJ2-5 TRBV7-2 - 16 CASSLTLAGGQETQYF TGTGCCAGCAGCTTAACATTAGCGGGGGGGCAAGAGACCCAGTACTTC
- TRBJ2-1 TRBV6-5 - 14 CATRGGSSYNEQFF TGTGCCACGAGGGGGGGGAGCTCCTACAATGAGCAGTTCTTC
- TRBJ1-1 TRBV11-2 - 13 CASSLVGNTEAFF TGTGCCAGCAGCTTAGTCGGGAACACTGAAGCTTTCTTT
- TRBJ1-2 TRBV9 - 13 CASSVRWGDGYTF TGTGCCAGCAGCGTAAGATGGGGGGATGGCTACACCTTC
- TRBJ1-1 TRBV9 - 13 CASSVGPIGRAFF TGTGCCAGCAGCGTAGGACCGATTGGGAGGGCTTTCTTT